Below are 6 T cell receptor beta chains sequenced from a single sample in a study of T cell repertoires in ileal Crohn's disease. Assay used: immunoSEQ multiplex PCR; TCRdb lists only in-frame clones, some missing. Here the sample spans over 14,000 clones, nearly 80% being singletons. Sequenced input: ileal tissue. Receptors were obtained from an adult with Crohn's disease.

The chain uses TRBV6-4 and TRBJ1-5; 10 bases match TRBD1. The trim removed 5 bases at V and 3 bases at J, leaving 7 bases unmatched. This CDR3 comprises 16 residues. Germline V gives CDR1 MRHNA, CDR2 SNTAGT. In DNA, the CDR3 is TGTGCCAGCAGTTCCCGGGACAGGGGTAACAATCAGCCCCAGCATTTT. It encodes CASSSRDRGNNQPQHF.

This chain links TRBV5-1 with TRBJ1-5; 9 bases line up with TRBD1. Germline loops: CDR1 SGHRS, CDR2 YFSETQ. The CDR3 loop spans 16 amino acids. The V gene end was trimmed by 4 bases and the J gene end by 3 bases; junction bases not matched to a gene: 8. The CDR3 loop reads CASSPTGTGLNQPQHF. In DNA, the CDR3 is TGCGCCAGCAGCCCAACCGGGACAGGGCTCAATCAGCCCCAGCATTTT.

This chain links TRBV30 with TRBJ1-1; TRBD1 matches at 7 bases. Trimming removed 2 bases from V and 5 bases from J; junction bases left unmatched: 8. The CDR3 has 14 residues. Germline lookup yields CDR1 GTSNPN and CDR2 SVGIG (reference sequence). The CDR3 spells CAWSSFGRGTEAFF. The DNA of the CDR3 is TGTGCCTGGAGTTCTTTTGGCAGGGGGACTGAAGCTTTCTTT.

This clone was picked up a small number of times. The chain joins TRBV4-2 to TRBJ2-4, with D possibly being TRBD1 (5 bases). CDR3 length equals 15 residues. V was cut by 1 base and J by 7 bases, with 14 bases left in between. CDR1 and CDR2 (germline): LGHNA, YNFKEQ. The CDR3 DNA reads as TGTGCCAGCAGCCAAGTTGGCCAGGGAAGGAACATTCAGTACTTC. Translated, it gives CASSQVGQGRNIQYF.

This rearrangement joins TRBV30 to TRBJ1-5, with a tentative D call TRBD1 (5 bases). V lost 2 bases and J 2 bases, leaving 13 bases between the germline ends. In germline, CDR1 is GTSNPN, CDR2 SVGIG (reference sequence). The CDR3 covers 15 residues. In DNA, the CDR3 is TGTGCCTGGAGTCTCCCCATAGGGGGCAATCAGCCCCAGCATTTT. Residues: CAWSLPIGGNQPQHF.

The chain recombines TRBV7-6 with TRBJ2-3; 15 nucleotides match TRBD2. The CDR3 has 21 amino acids. CDR1 is SGHVS and CDR2 is FNYEAQ in the germline V gene. With 5 bases clipped from V and 3 bases from J, the junction kept 18 bases outside the gene matches. The CDR3 DNA sequence: TGTGCCAGCAGCATACGTGGGGGACTAGCGGGGGGACGACCTGGGACAGATACGCAGTATTTT. Amino acid sequence: CASSIRGGLAGGRPGTDTQYF.